Below are 7 T cell receptor beta chains sequenced from a single sample in a study of T cell responses to AZD1222 COVID-19 vaccine. Profiling relied on immunoSEQ multiplex PCR, and the TCRdb table lists in-frame clones only, not all of them. The data show 75,000 to 100,000 clones, 85% to 95% seen once. The sequenced sample was peripheral blood, obtained on day 0 of AZD1222 vaccination. The receptors were sampled from an adult in good health.

The chain combines TRBV28 with TRBJ2-3; D gene uncertain. The CDR3 extends over 15 amino acids. Trimming took 7 bases from V and 6 from J, leaving 20 bases between them. The germline V gene has CDR1 MDHEN and CDR2 SYDVKM. The CDR3 nucleotides read TGTGCCAGCATTCAGCCGGGTCGGGCCCCGGATACGCAGTATTTT. Its translation: CASIQPGRAPDTQYF.

The chain is built from TRBV11-2 and TRBJ1-1, with 7 bases matching TRBD1. The ends lost 1 base at V and 5 bases at J; junction bases unmatched: 4. Germline lookup yields CDR1 SGHAT and CDR2 FQNNGV. The CDR3 covers 14 residues. CDR3 protein: CASSLVRGRTEAFF. The CDR3 coding sequence is TGTGCCAGCAGCTTAGTAAGGGGGCGTACTGAAGCTTTCTTT.

The V and J genes are TRBV6-5 and TRBJ1-2; D gene uncertain. The CDR3 loop spans 12 amino acids. Germline CDR1 reads MNHEY; CDR2 reads SVGAGI. Trimming pared 2 bases from V and 5 bases from J, leaving 6 bases between. CDR3: CASSYDWYGYTF. The CDR3 DNA is TGTGCCAGCAGTTACGACTGGTATGGCTACACCTTC.

The rearrangement joins TRBV29-1 to TRBJ2-3; D unresolved. The CDR3 covers 13 residues. With 2 bases removed from V and 4 bases from J, the gap between germline ends came to 10 bases. Germline CDR1 SQVTM, CDR2 ANQGSEA. In DNA form, the CDR3 reads TGCAGCGTTGAATTTCAGTATCCAGATACGCAGTATTTT. Its protein is CSVEFQYPDTQYF.

J is TRBJ1-1 and V is TRBV7-9, with D unclear. Trimming shortened V by 1 base and J by 1 base, and 4 bases separated the two germline ends. Germline V gene lookup returns CDR1 SEHNR and CDR2 FQNEAQ (reference sequence). CDR3 size: 13 residues. The CDR3 DNA is TGTGCCAGCAGCTTAGGCAGGAACACTGAAGCTTTCTTT. Translated: CASSLGRNTEAFF.

CDR3 protein: CASSPIPPAGHEQYF. The CDR3 DNA reads TGTGCCAGCTCACCAATCCCCCCAGCTGGGCACGAGCAGTACTTC. This chain connects TRBV18 to TRBJ2-7; no clear D. Germline V gene lookup returns CDR1 KGHSH and CDR2 LQKENI. V lost 2 bases, J lost 5 bases, and 16 bases lay in between. CDR3 size: 15 residues.

CDR3 amino acids: CASSGTVNSYEQYF. The CDR3 nucleotides are TGTGCCAGCAGTGGGACTGTAAACTCCTACGAGCAGTACTTC. V and J are TRBV2 and TRBJ2-7; D perhaps matches TRBD2 (5 bases). The V end lost 4 bases, the J end lost 0 bases, and 10 bases lay between the germline ends. The CDR3 totals 14 residues. Looked up from germline, CDR1 is SNHLY and CDR2 is FYNNEI.